This T cell receptor beta chain is drawn from a study of CD8+ T cells in alopecia areata (dated by TCRdb to between 2018 and 2020). The study in broad terms: Treated patients were enrolled in an open-label pilot trial of oral tofacitinib, 5 to 10 mg twice daily, for moderate-to-severe alopecia areata. Patients received tofacitinib for 6 to 18 months and were then followed off drug for 6 months to check for delayed response and recurrence. The SALT score, which quantifies the percentage of affected scalp surface area, was used to measure disease severity in treated patients. High-throughput TCRbeta sequencing was used to examine T cell clonal expansion in alopecia areata in both the C3H/HeJ mouse model and human patients. On the human side, TCRbeta sequencing was run on scalp tissue and on sorted CD4+ and CD8+ peripheral blood T cells from healthy controls and from alopecia areata patients with either patchy or totalis/universalis disease. Patients on tofacitinib were biopsied at baseline and after 4 and 24 weeks of treatment, and several of the patients also had a later scalp biopsy. Clonality in the scalp was compared among normal scalp (n=4), patchy alopecia areata scalp (n=8), and alopecia totalis/universalis scalp (n=8). RNA came from the PAXgene miRNA kit for fixed scalp, the miRNeasy kit for PBMCs, and the RNeasy kit for mouse skin. Amplification of TCRbeta CDR3 regions was done by immunoSEQ multiplex PCR using 35 Vbeta forward primers and 13 Jbeta reverse primers.

V is pruned by 5 bases and J by 6 bases, leaving 4 bases of the junction without a gene match. Measured from the cysteine to the phenylalanine, the CDR3 is 13 residues long. Of the read, only the CDR3 DNA is kept; its 39 bases are in frame from base 1. CDR1 is given as SGHRS and CDR2 as YFSETQ, both from the germline V gene. Receptors were amplified or captured by the immunoSEQ multiplex PCR assay. RNA was extracted from all samples and reverse transcribed into cDNA as template for TCR sequencing. SuperScript III was used for first-strand cDNA synthesis, primed with a 2:1 mix of oligo-dT and random hexamers. A synthetic immune receptor repertoire was used to assess amplification bias, and residual bias was removed computationally. For the original study's pipeline: Raw reads were preprocessed to remove errors, and CDR3 was defined by IMGT conventions from the conserved cysteine to phenylalanine. Clonality was computed as 1 minus the Shannon entropy, with the entropy normalized by log2 of the number of productive unique TCRs. Whether scalp clones were CD4 or CD8 was inferred by matching scalp TCRbeta sequences against CD4 and CD8 repertoires sorted from blood. Imported from immuneACCESS, the table was reduced by TCRdb to in-frame sequences with V and J called. These copies leave out some clones; in studies compared against another copy, an unresolved V gene accounts for under half, and the cause of the remainder is not known. V and J calls and clone size are as listed in that table; D and trimming were resolved from the DNA. The sample records about 42,000 clones, about three fifths of which are singletons. Roughly 20% of the sample lies in the top ten.

Of note for this clone: The clone's antigen remains unknown. No base quality information exists; no much larger clone differs at one position.

In light of the paper, this sample's time point label describes: less than five weeks on oral tofacitinib. The treatment or condition label for this specimen denotes: oral pan-JAK inhibitor, 5-10 mg twice daily. From alopecia areata patients, peripheral blood was collected along with lesional scalp punch biopsies. PBMCs were isolated by density centrifugation and stained for CD3, CD4 and CD8, after which CD4+ and CD8+ T cells were sorted on a FACSAria. General conclusions and limits of the study: Many expanded lesional clones persisted in scalp and blood during tofacitinib treatment, which may partly explain relapse after stopping treatment. Compared with normal scalp, lesional scalp, particularly in alopecia totalis/universalis, had higher clonality and more expanded CD8+ clones, which suggests antigenic drive. TCR sequences shared between patients were less clear than in mice, possibly partly because of HLA diversity in the patient population. Because the treated cohort was small and included a single nonresponder, larger studies are needed to assess links between baseline CD8+ expansion and response. Tofacitinib significantly decreased scalp clonality and the number of expanded CD8+ clones among the top 100 scalp clones. Scalp TCR repertoire analysis is complicated because resident alphabeta T cells in normal human skin are also sequenced, whereas mouse skin is dominated by gammadelta T cells.

The sequences come from CD8+ T cells sorted from blood, collected at week 4, from a patient treated with tofacitinib. The TCR originated in a human donor with alopecia areata. Recombination connected TRBV5-1 to TRBJ1-1; 10 middle bases align to TRBD1. The nucleotides read TGCGCCAGCAGGCCCGGGACAGGGGCTGAAGCTTTCTTT. It encodes CASRPGTGAEAFF.